A single sample is the source of the 12 T cell receptor beta chains below, sequenced in a study of CD8 T cells in Susac syndrome. An input of about 0.45 to 1 ug of RNA was subjected to reverse transcription using random hexamers. MiXCR was run by TCRdb on the immunoSEQ multiplex PCR reads, yielding one entry per CDR3 protein. Here the sample spans 200,000 to 250,000 distinct CDR3 sequences, about 90% being singletons. The specimen sequenced was CD8+ T cells from PBMCs. These TCRs come from a human donor with multiple sclerosis.

The chain links TRBV19 to TRBJ1-3; 9 nucleotides agree with TRBD1. The germline V gene has CDR1 LNHDA and CDR2 SQIVND (reference sequence). The CDR3 consists of 15 residues. The trim removed 3 bases at V and 5 bases at J, leaving 5 bases unmatched. In nucleotides, the CDR3 is TGTGCCAGTAGTATGTGGGACAGGGATAGAAACACCATATATTTT. Translation gives CASSMWDRDRNTIYF.

The CDR3 protein is CATSRTTGGSAETQYF. Here the CDR3 DNA reads TGTGCCACCAGCAGGACAACAGGGGGCAGCGCCGAGACCCAGTACTTC. The chain employs TRBV15 and TRBJ2-5; 9 bases line up with TRBD1. Germline V CDR1 and CDR2: LNHNV, YYDKDF (reference sequence). V gave up 3 bases and J gave up 5 bases; unmatched junction bases: 10. The length of the CDR3 is 16 residues.

This clonotype has more than one count but fewer than ten. V usage is TRBV4-1 and J usage is TRBJ2-7; tentatively, D is TRBD2 (5 bases). Deletions cut 0 bases from V and 4 bases from J, with 7 bases between. Per the germline V gene, CDR1 is MGHRA and CDR2 is YSYEKL. This CDR3 region has 13 residues. Here the CDR3 DNA reads TGCGCCAGCAGCCAAGATCGGGGTTACGAGCAGTACTTC. Translated: CASSQDRGYEQYF.

CDR3 DNA sequence: TGTGCCAGCAGCCAGGGGACTAGCGTCCAGAATGAGCAGTTCTTC. Its translation is CASSQGTSVQNEQFF. The chain is built from TRBV4-2 and TRBJ2-1; 10 bases map to TRBD2. The CDR3 runs to 15 residues. V trimming: 3 bases; J trimming: 7 bases; junction bases outside the gene matches: 6. Germline V gene data show CDR1 as LGHNA and CDR2 as YNFKEQ.

The DNA for the CDR3 is TGCGCCAGCAGCCACTTAACTAGTTTCCTCTACACAGATACGCAGTATTTT. It is translated as CASSHLTSFLYTDTQYF. J is TRBJ2-3 and V is TRBV4-1; the D gene is possibly TRBD2 (5 bases). Germline V gene sequence: CDR1 MGHRA, CDR2 YSYEKL. CDR3 size: 17 residues. Trimming left V 3 bases short and J 2 bases short, with 18 bases between.

This chain links TRBV5-6 with TRBJ2-1; D might be TRBD1 (6 bases). Looked up from germline, CDR1 is SGHDT and CDR2 is YYEEEE. The CDR3 loop spans 12 amino acids. V lost 0 bases and J lost 9, with 7 bases in between. This chain's CDR3 is CASSLGGGEQFF. CDR3 nucleotide sequence: TGTGCCAGCAGCTTGGGAGGGGGTGAGCAGTTCTTC.

The chain links TRBV27 to TRBJ2-7; D perhaps matches TRBD2 (6 bases). The CDR3 is 16 residues long. Trimming removed 5 bases from V and 2 bases from J, with 19 bases in between. CDR1 is MNHEY and CDR2 is SMNVEV in the germline V gene (reference sequence). CDR3 in amino acids: CASSLASGEPPYEQYF. The CDR3 coding sequence is TGTGCCAGCAGTCTAGCCTCGGGGGAGCCCCCCTACGAGCAGTACTTC.

The V and J genes are TRBV5-5 and TRBJ1-4; D ambiguous. Germline assignment: CDR1 SGHKS and CDR2 YYEKEE (reference sequence). The CDR3 extends over 13 amino acids. V was trimmed by 5 bases and J by 7 bases, leaving 12 bases between them. CDR3: CASRPESPEKLFF. As DNA, the CDR3 is TGTGCCAGCAGACCTGAAAGTCCTGAAAAACTGTTTTTT.

The gene calls are TRBV2 and TRBJ2-5; TRBD1 aligns across 8 bases. Per the germline V gene, CDR1 is SNHLY and CDR2 is FYNNEI. The ends lost 8 bases at V and 5 bases at J; junction bases unmatched: 7. This CDR3 is built from 13 residues. The CDR3 spells CASYGQGGETQYF. The CDR3 coding sequence is TGTGCCAGCTATGGACAGGGTGGTGAGACCCAGTACTTC.

The J gene is TRBJ2-7, the V gene TRBV7-9; either TRBD1 or TRBD2 may fit D (6 bases each). There are 13 residues in the CDR3. V lost 7 bases and J 6 bases, leaving 16 bases between the germline ends. Germline CDR1 is SEHNR and CDR2 is FQNEAQ (reference sequence). The chain's CDR3 is CASTNGGLREQYF. DNA for the CDR3: TGTGCCAGCACCAATGGGGGGCTTCGCGAGCAGTACTTC. Drawing the rest from reference TRBV7-9 and TRBJ2-7, the complete variable domain is DTGVSQNPRHKITKRGQNVTFRCDPISEHNRLYWYRQTLGQGPEFLTYFQNEAQLEKSRLLSDRFSAERPKGSFSTLEIQRTEQGDSAMYLCASTNGGLREQYFGPGTRLTVT.

V and J are TRBV28 and TRBJ2-2, with 7 bases lining up with TRBD1. Unmatched junction bases numbered 4, after V lost 6 bases and J lost 0 bases. The CDR3 is made up of 15 amino acids. CDR1 MDHEN and CDR2 SYDVKM come from the germline V gene. CDR3 sequence: CASRVQGPNTGELFF. CDR3 DNA: TGTGCCAGCAGGGTACAGGGGCCGAACACCGGGGAGCTGTTTTTT.

The chain uses TRBV9 and TRBJ1-1; D uncertain. Trimming stripped 4 bases from V and 6 bases from J, with 16 bases between. This CDR3 comprises 14 residues. The germline gives CDR1 SGDLS, CDR2 YYNGEE. The CDR3 DNA follows: TGTGCCAGCAGCCCTCCCCTAGGGAAGGCTGAAGCTTTCTTT. It yields the protein CASSPPLGKAEAFF.